The clone carrying this T cell receptor beta chain was seen more than once but under ten times. This CDR3 has 8 amino acids. Germline assignment: CDR1 SGHAT and CDR2 FQNNGV. The data are from a study of regulatory T cells in long-lasting Graves disease. Relying on iRepertoire HTBI primers and Arm-PCR of CDR3 regions, the team built TCR beta libraries. TCRdb re-derived calls from the multiplex PCR reads in MiXCR, one entry per CDR3 protein. The repertoire holds approximately 480,000 distinct CDR3 sequences, with around 15% as singletons. The time point here: newly diagnosed GD, antithyroid drugs for less than 3 months. TCR sequences were obtained from RNA taken from PBMCs. These data were also filed under a second study, of T cells in Graves' hyperthyroidism and ophthalmopathy.

The rearrangement links TRBV11-2 to TRBJ2-7; no reliable D call. Sequencing was performed on peripheral blood mononuclear cells (PBMCs), taken at new diagnosis, from a patient treated with antithyroid drugs. This clonotype was obtained from a man aged 35 to 55 with Graves disease. The CDR3 reads CKDYEQYF. The CDR3, as DNA: TGTAAGGACTACGAGCAGTACTTC.